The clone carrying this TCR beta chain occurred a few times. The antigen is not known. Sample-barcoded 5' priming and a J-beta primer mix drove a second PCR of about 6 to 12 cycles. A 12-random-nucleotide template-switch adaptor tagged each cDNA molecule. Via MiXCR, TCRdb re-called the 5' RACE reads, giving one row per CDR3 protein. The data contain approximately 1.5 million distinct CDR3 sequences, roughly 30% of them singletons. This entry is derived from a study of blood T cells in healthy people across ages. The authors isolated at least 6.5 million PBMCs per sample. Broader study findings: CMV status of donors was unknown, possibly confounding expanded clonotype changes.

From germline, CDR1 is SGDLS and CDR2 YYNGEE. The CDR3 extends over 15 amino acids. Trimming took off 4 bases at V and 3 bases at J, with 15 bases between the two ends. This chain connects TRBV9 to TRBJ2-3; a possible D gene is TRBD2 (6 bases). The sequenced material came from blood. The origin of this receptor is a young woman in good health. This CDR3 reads CASSWVAARTDTQYF. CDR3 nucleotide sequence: TGTGCCAGCAGCTGGGTAGCGGCGAGAACAGATACGCAGTATTTT.